Listed here is a single T cell receptor (beta chain). A junction boundary mismatches the germline segment, possibly from a read error. Libraries were prepared by immunoSEQ multiplex PCR; TCRdb keeps only in-frame clonotypes and omits some of them. The sample holds 200,000 to 250,000 clones, 85% to 90% seen once. The data stem from a study of Ad26.COV2.S vaccination and SARS-CoV-2 variants. Germline V gene data show CDR1 as LGHDT and CDR2 as YNNKEL (reference sequence). The CDR3 is 15 amino acids. Documented treatment: some 20 received Ad26.COV2.S at low or high dose, single or two shots; a few received placebo; per-sample allocation not given. On day 63 after the first injection, vaccine and placebo recipients gave samples.

Sequenced here: peripheral blood, sampled in a trial of Ad26.COV2.S vaccine versus placebo. V is TRBV3-1 (or the pseudogene TRBV3-2) and J is TRBJ2-7, with 9 bases identical to TRBD2. The receptor was derived from a person aged 18 to 65 who received the Ad26.COV2.S COVID-19 vaccine or a placebo. The CDR3 DNA reads TGTGCCAGCAGCCGGACTAGCGAAGCCTCCAACGAGCAGTACTTC. Translation: CASSRTSEASNEQYF.